The 21 T cell receptor beta chains in this list originate from one sample, sequenced in a study of blood T cells in healthy people across ages. The second PCR ran roughly 6 to 12 cycles with a sample-barcoded 5' primer and J-beta primers. Each CDR3 protein gets one entry after TCRdb re-called the 5' RACE reads with MiXCR. The table lists about 1.5 million distinct CDR3 sequences, approximately 39% of them singletons, with around 4% in the top ten. The specimen was blood. All receptors derive from a woman under 30 in good health.

There are a few counts of this clonotype. V gene TRBV29-1 combines with J gene TRBJ1-1; unclear D gene. The CDR3 loop spans 13 amino acids. Looked up from germline, CDR1 is SQVTM and CDR2 is ANQGSEA. Between the trimmed V and J ends, which lost 7 bases and 5 bases, there was a span of 17 bases. The CDR3 loop reads CSAPERVGTEAFF. The CDR3 DNA reads as TGCAGCGCCCCAGAAAGGGTTGGGACTGAAGCTTTCTTT.

This clonotype was observed a handful of times. The chain carries TRBV7-2 and TRBJ2-1, with TRBD2 identical over 13 bases. This CDR3 spans 15 amino acids. The germline gives CDR1 SGHTA, CDR2 FQGNSA. V trimming: 0 bases; J trimming: 13 bases; junction bases outside the gene matches: 6. The CDR3 region is CASSLARTSGGTQFF. CDR3 sequence (DNA): TGTGCCAGCAGCTTAGCTAGGACTAGCGGGGGCACCCAGTTCTTC.

The chain joins TRBV28 to TRBJ1-5; D is undetermined. The germline gives CDR1 MDHEN, CDR2 SYDVKM. The CDR3 sequence is 15 residues long. V lost 3 bases and J lost 5, with 14 bases in between. CDR3 region: CASSFSAVAYQPQHF. CDR3 coding DNA: TGTGCCAGCAGTTTCTCAGCTGTCGCGTATCAGCCCCAGCATTTT.

A note on this clonotype: The junction and the germline gene differ at one end; a read error may be behind it. This chain connects TRBV28 to TRBJ2-2; 9 positions match TRBD2. The CDR3 length is 16 residues. Germline CDR1 reads MDHEN; CDR2 reads SYDVKM. Here the CDR3 DNA reads TGTGCCAGCAGTTCGAAGCGGGAGGCGCGAACCGGGGAGTTGTTTTTT. This gives the protein CASSSKREARTGELFF.

The CDR3 sequence: CASSMKGTTTNEKLFF. The CDR3 DNA sequence: TGTGCCAGTAGTATGAAGGGGACTACAACTAATGAAAAACTGTTTTTT. The chain recombines TRBV19 with TRBJ1-4; D perhaps matches TRBD1 (5 bases). The CDR3 runs to 16 residues. Germline CDR1 reads LNHDA; CDR2 reads SQIVND (reference sequence). The V end lost 3 bases, the J end lost 0 bases, and 11 bases lay between the germline ends. The variable domain in full, completed from reference TRBV19 and TRBJ1-4, reads DGGITQSPKYLFRKEGQNVTLSCEQNLNHDAMYWYRQDPGQGLRLIYYSQIVNDFQKGDIAEGYSVSREKKESFPLTVTSAQKNPTAFYLCASSMKGTTTNEKLFFGSGTQLSVL.

This clonotype was picked up a small number of times. The V call is TRBV13, the J call TRBJ2-3; D is possibly TRBD1 (5 bases). V lost 5 bases and J lost 2, with 17 bases in between. There are 16 residues in the CDR3. CDR1 and CDR2 from the germline V gene are PRHDT and FYEKMQ (reference sequence). CDR3 amino acids: CASSPIMLGDTDTQYF. The CDR3 DNA reads as TGTGCCAGCAGCCCTATAATGTTAGGGGACACAGATACGCAGTATTTT.

The count of this clonotype is one. One end of the junction fails to match germline, which may point to a read error. The chain links TRBV10-3 to TRBJ1-2; D not certain. The CDR3 is made up of 16 amino acids. Germline CDR1 and CDR2: ENHRY and SYGVKD. CDR3 DNA: TGTGCTATCAGTGAATCGGGTCCGGGTTCTAACTATGGCTACACCTTC. Translating it yields CAISESGPGSNYGYTF.

This clonotype has just a few counts. The J gene is TRBJ1-2, the V gene TRBV6-6; D is undetermined. Trimming stripped 2 bases from V and 2 bases from J, with 12 bases between. CDR1 is MNHNY, CDR2 SVGAGI, per germline (reference sequence). The CDR3 loop spans 15 amino acids. CDR3 protein: CASSYTALTNYGYTF. In nucleotides, the CDR3 is TGTGCCAGCAGTTACACCGCCTTAACGAACTATGGCTACACCTTC.

V usage is TRBV30 and J usage is TRBJ2-1; D call uncertain. Trimming removed 0 bases at V and 10 bases at J, with 10 bases between. This CDR3 comprises 12 residues. Germline V CDR1 and CDR2: GTSNPN, SVGIG (reference sequence). This chain's CDR3 is CAWSVFFEEQFF. CDR3 in DNA: TGTGCCTGGAGTGTATTTTTCGAGGAGCAGTTCTTC. The complete variable domain, with remaining parts taken from reference TRBV30 and TRBJ2-1, reads SQTIHQWPATLVQPVGSPLSLECTVEGTSNPNLYWYRQAAGRGLQLLFYSVGIGQISSEVPQNLSASRPQDRQFILSSKKLLLSDSGFYLCAWSVFFEEQFFGPGTRLTVL.

This rearrangement joins TRBV11-2 to TRBJ2-1; 7 nucleotides line up with TRBD2. Germline CDR1 reads SGHAT; CDR2 reads FQNNGV. The CDR3 runs to 17 residues. V lost 5 bases, J lost 0 bases, and 10 bases stayed unmatched. CDR3: CASSPRLAACSYNEQFF. The CDR3, as DNA: TGTGCCAGCAGCCCAAGACTAGCTGCCTGCTCCTACAATGAGCAGTTCTTC. Combining the CDR3 with reference TRBV11-2 and TRBJ2-1 gives the whole variable domain EAGVAQSPRYKIIEKRQSVAFWCNPISGHATLYWYQQILGQGPKLLIQFQNNGVVDDSQLPKDRFSAERLKGVDSTLKIQPAKLEDSAVYLCASSPRLAACSYNEQFFGPGTRLTVL.

The chain combines TRBV3-1 with TRBJ2-7; no reliable D call. Germline V gene data show CDR1 as LGHDT and CDR2 as YNNKEL (reference sequence). V was cut by 3 bases and J by 2 bases, with 17 bases left in between. The CDR3 spans 16 residues. In nucleotides, the CDR3 is TGTGCCAGCAGCCAGGTCTTTCGGCCTTCAACCTACGAGCAGTACTTC. The encoded protein is CASSQVFRPSTYEQYF.

The gene calls are TRBV7-2 and TRBJ1-6; 10 bases agree with TRBD1. From germline, CDR1 is SGHTA and CDR2 FQGNSA. The CDR3 extends over 15 amino acids. With V trimmed by 1 base and J by 10 bases, 4 bases remained unmatched. The CDR3 sequence: CASSLEGQGYSPLHF. CDR3 DNA: TGTGCCAGCAGCTTAGAGGGACAGGGGTACTCACCCCTCCACTTT.

This clonotype was observed once. V gene TRBV2 combines with J gene TRBJ2-1; 10 bases fit TRBD1. Germline CDR1 SNHLY, CDR2 FYNNEI. Germline trimming cut 7 bases from V and 5 bases from J; bases unmatched to any gene: 8. The CDR3 has 15 amino acids. CDR3 nucleotides: TGTGCCAGCAAAGGGGACAGGGGATCCCACAATGAGCAGTTCTTC. Its protein is CASKGDRGSHNEQFF.

This clonotype was recorded a few times. The gene calls are TRBV7-9 and TRBJ2-7; 7 positions match TRBD2. The CDR3 sequence is 16 residues long. V lost 4 bases to trimming and J lost 0 bases; unmatched junction nucleotides: 9. Per germline, CDR1 SEHNR and CDR2 FQNEAQ (reference sequence). CDR3 in amino acids: CASSSIGGFFSYEQYF. DNA of the CDR3: TGTGCCAGCAGCTCTATCGGGGGGTTTTTCTCCTACGAGCAGTACTTC.

This clonotype has only a few counts. V gene TRBV10-3 combines with J gene TRBJ2-1; 16 bases match TRBD2. The CDR3 extends over 17 amino acids. Per the germline V gene, CDR1 is ENHRY and CDR2 is SYGVKD. The ends lost 6 bases at V and 5 bases at J; junction bases unmatched: 7. CDR3 residues: CAIRGTSGRDTHNEQFF. The CDR3 DNA reads as TGTGCCATCAGAGGGACTAGCGGGAGGGACACACACAATGAGCAGTTCTTC.

This chain uses TRBV18 with TRBJ1-2; unclear D gene. Germline CDR1 is KGHSH and CDR2 is LQKENI. V lost 3 bases and J lost 4, with 15 bases in between. There are 15 residues in the CDR3. The CDR3 nucleotides are TGTGCCAGCTCACCGACGCAGGCGTTGGGCTATGGCTACACCTTC. It codes for CASSPTQALGYGYTF.

This rearrangement joins TRBV7-2 to TRBJ1-2; D is unclear. Trimming shortened V by 3 bases and J by 4 bases, and 18 bases separated the two germline ends. This CDR3 contains 16 residues. The germline gives CDR1 SGHTA, CDR2 FQGNSA. The chain's CDR3 is CASSFLDLGLGYGYTF. The DNA for the CDR3 is TGTGCCAGCAGCTTTCTTGATTTAGGGCTTGGCTATGGCTACACCTTC.

This chain connects TRBV7-2 to TRBJ2-5, with D perhaps TRBD2 (6 bases). V was pared by 3 bases and J by 11 bases, with 22 bases between. The CDR3 is 15 amino acids. Germline CDR1 SGHTA, CDR2 FQGNSA. CDR3 sequence (DNA): TGTGCCAGCAGCTTGTGGGGTGGAGGGAACAATGAGCAGTACTTC. Amino acids: CASSLWGGGNNEQYF.

The genes are TRBV9 and TRBJ2-1; TRBD1 or TRBD2 may be the D gene (6 bases each). Germline CDR1 SGDLS, CDR2 YYNGEE. The CDR3 extends over 14 amino acids. V was shortened by 5 bases and J by 6 bases, with 15 bases between the two germline ends. CDR3 in DNA: TGTGCCAGCAGTAAGGGGGGCTACGGCAATGAGCAGTTCTTC. Translation: CASSKGGYGNEQFF.

The sample holds many counts of this clonotype. The V call is TRBV6-5, the J call TRBJ2-5; 14 nucleotides agree with TRBD2. CDR1 and CDR2 (germline): MNHEY, SVGAGI. V gave up 0 bases and J gave up 4 bases; unmatched junction bases: 1. The CDR3 has 16 residues. The CDR3 reads CASSYSGLAGAETQYF. The CDR3 DNA follows: TGTGCCAGCAGTTACTCGGGACTAGCGGGGGCAGAGACCCAGTACTTC.

Points on this clonotype: A junction boundary mismatches the germline segment, possibly from a read error. The V gene is TRBV12-3 or TRBV12-4, the J gene TRBJ1-2, with D perhaps TRBD1 (5 bases). The CDR3 covers 12 residues. DNA of the CDR3: TGTACCAGCAGTCTAAACCGGGGACTCTACACCTTC. This gives the protein CTSSLNRGLYTF.